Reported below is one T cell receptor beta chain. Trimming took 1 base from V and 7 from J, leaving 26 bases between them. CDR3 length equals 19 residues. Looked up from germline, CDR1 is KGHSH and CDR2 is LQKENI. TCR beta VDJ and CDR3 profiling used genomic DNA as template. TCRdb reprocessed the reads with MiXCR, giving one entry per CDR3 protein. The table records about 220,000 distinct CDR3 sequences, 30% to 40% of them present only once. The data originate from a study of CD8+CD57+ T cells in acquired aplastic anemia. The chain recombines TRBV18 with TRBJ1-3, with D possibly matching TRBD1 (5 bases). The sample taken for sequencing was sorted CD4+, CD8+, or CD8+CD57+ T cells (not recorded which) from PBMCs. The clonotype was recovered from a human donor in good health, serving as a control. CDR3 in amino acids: CASSPLLSAGTEFENTIYF. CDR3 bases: TGTGCCAGCTCACCACTGCTTTCGGCCGGGACGGAGTTTGAGAACACCATATATTTT.